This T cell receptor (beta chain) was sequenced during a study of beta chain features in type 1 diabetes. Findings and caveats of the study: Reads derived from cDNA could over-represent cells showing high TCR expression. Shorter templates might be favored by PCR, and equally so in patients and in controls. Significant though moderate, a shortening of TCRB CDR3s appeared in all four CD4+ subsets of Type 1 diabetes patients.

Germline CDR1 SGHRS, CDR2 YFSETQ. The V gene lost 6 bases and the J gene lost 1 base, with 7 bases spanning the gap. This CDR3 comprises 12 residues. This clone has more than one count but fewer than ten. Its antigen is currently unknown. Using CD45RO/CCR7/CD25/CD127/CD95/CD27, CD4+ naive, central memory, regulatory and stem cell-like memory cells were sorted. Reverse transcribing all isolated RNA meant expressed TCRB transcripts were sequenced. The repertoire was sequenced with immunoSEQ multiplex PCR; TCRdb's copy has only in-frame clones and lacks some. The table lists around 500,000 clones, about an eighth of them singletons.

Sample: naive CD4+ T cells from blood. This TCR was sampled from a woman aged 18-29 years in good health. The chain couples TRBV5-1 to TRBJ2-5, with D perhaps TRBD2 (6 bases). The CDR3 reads CASKEGQETQYF. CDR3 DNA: TGCGCCAGCAAGGAGGGCCAAGAGACCCAGTACTTC.